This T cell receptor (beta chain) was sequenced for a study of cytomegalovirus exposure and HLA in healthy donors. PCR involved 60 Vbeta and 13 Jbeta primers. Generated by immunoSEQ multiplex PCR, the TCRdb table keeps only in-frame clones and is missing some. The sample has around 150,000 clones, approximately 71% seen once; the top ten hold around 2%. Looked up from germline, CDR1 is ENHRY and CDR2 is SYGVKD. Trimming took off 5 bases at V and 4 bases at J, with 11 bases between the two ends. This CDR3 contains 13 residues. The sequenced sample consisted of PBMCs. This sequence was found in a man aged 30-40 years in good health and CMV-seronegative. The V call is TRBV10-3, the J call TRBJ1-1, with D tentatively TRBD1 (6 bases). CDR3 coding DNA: TGTGCCATCAGTCAGGGGTTAAGCACTGAAGCTTTCTTT. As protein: CAISQGLSTEAFF.